The sequence of this T cell receptor (beta chain) was determined in a study of T cell responses to AZD1222 COVID-19 vaccine. Only in-frame clones appear in the TCRdb table, and some are missing; sequencing was by immunoSEQ multiplex PCR. The data show about 140,000 clones, approximately 91% seen once. This CDR3 has 15 residues. Trimming shortened V by 5 bases and J by 0 bases, and 14 bases separated the two germline ends. Looked up from germline, CDR1 is LNHDA and CDR2 is SQIVND (reference sequence). This chain connects TRBV19 to TRBJ2-7; D ambiguous. The TCR originated in an adult in good health. The source was peripheral blood, collected on day 0 of AZD1222 vaccination. CDR3 amino acids: CASSSLFTLSYEQYF. CDR3 DNA: TGTGCCAGTAGTTCCCTATTTACCCTCTCCTACGAGCAGTACTTC.